This T cell receptor (beta chain) was sequenced during a study of cytomegalovirus exposure and HLA in healthy donors. Findings and limits, study-wide: TCR beta chains numbering more than 150 were designated cytomegalovirus-associated. Most TCR sequences proved rare, with some public TCRs found in many donors. Productive rates of about 87% or about 30% were seen for most TCR beta V segments in an earlier analysis. In a later analysis, TCR beta V- and J-gene trimming showed a link to a missense DCLRE1C variant.

Germline loops: CDR1 SEHNR, CDR2 FQNEAQ (reference sequence). CDR3 length: 18 residues. The V and J ends lost 4 bases and 5 bases, in that order; junction bases with no gene match: 14. Primers for the PCR totalled 60 Vbeta and 13 Jbeta. Sequencing was performed with immunoSEQ multiplex PCR; in TCRdb, only in-frame clones are kept and a portion is missing. Here the sample spans roughly 190,000 clones, about 85% being singletons. To note about this clone: Its antigen is not identified.

The specimen was PBMCs. The clonotype comes from a boy aged 2 to 10 in good health and CMV-seronegative. The chain combines TRBV7-9 with TRBJ2-2, with 9 nucleotides matching TRBD1. CDR3 loop: CASSYTHPRTGVTGELFF. The CDR3 region has the DNA TGTGCCAGCAGCTATACCCATCCCAGGACAGGGGTTACCGGGGAGCTGTTTTTT.